Below are 23 T cell receptor beta chains sequenced from a single sample in a study of beta chain features in type 1 diabetes. The study reverse transcribed the entire isolated RNA, so it sequenced expressed TCRB transcripts. Data came from immunoSEQ multiplex PCR; TCRdb stores just in-frame clones and leaves some out. Of fewer than 900,000 clones detected, around a sixth appear once; the ten largest clones hold 0.023%. The sample taken for sequencing was naive CD4+ T cells from blood. These receptors all stem from a woman younger than 30 in good health.

This clone turned up a few times. The chain joins TRBV20-1 to TRBJ1-1; D is uncertain. From germline, CDR1 is DFQATT and CDR2 SNEGSKA (reference sequence). The CDR3 runs 10 residues. V was clipped by 3 bases and J by 7 bases, with 6 bases between them. The CDR3 region has the DNA TGCAGTGCTAGTCACAATGAAGCTTTCTTT. This codes for CSASHNEAFF.

This clone has just a few counts. This chain joins TRBV10-3 and TRBJ1-5; D is undetermined. There are 13 residues in the CDR3. CDR1 ENHRY and CDR2 SYGVKD come from the germline V gene. Trimming pared 5 bases from V and 1 base from J, leaving 6 bases between. This CDR3 is CAISRESNQPQHF. The CDR3 DNA sequence: TGTGCCATCAGTCGGGAGAGCAATCAGCCCCAGCATTTT.

The chain joins TRBV9 to TRBJ2-1; 9 positions match TRBD2. Germline V lookup: CDR1 SGDLS, CDR2 YYNGEE. The ends lost 0 bases at V and 4 bases at J; junction bases unmatched: 5. CDR3 length: 16 residues. The chain's CDR3 is CASSVAGTSSYNEQFF. The CDR3 DNA sequence: TGTGCCAGCAGCGTAGCAGGGACTAGCAGTTACAATGAGCAGTTCTTC.

The table lists this clone with a few counts. The chain is built from TRBV5-1 and TRBJ2-2, with D maybe TRBD2 (6 bases). Germline V gene data show CDR1 as SGHRS and CDR2 as YFSETQ. V lost 1 base and J 1 base, leaving 11 bases between the germline ends. CDR3 length: 16 residues. The CDR3: CASSLRESLNTGELFF. In nucleotides, the CDR3 is TGCGCCAGCAGCTTGCGGGAGAGCCTGAACACCGGGGAGCTGTTTTTT. Looking up the rest from reference TRBV5-1 and TRBJ2-2 gives the full variable domain: KAGVTQTPRYLIKTRGQQVTLSCSPISGHRSVSWYQQTPGQGLQFLFEYFSETQRNKGNFPGRFSGRQFSNSRSEMNVSTLELGDSALYLCASSLRESLNTGELFFGEGSRLTVL.

This clone was seen more than once but under ten times. The chain joins TRBV5-4 to TRBJ2-1; 7 bases map to TRBD2. Looked up from germline, CDR1 is SGHNT and CDR2 is YYREEE (reference sequence). The CDR3 contains 14 residues. V dropped 10 bases and J dropped 5; count of bases not matched to a gene: 12. The CDR3 sequence: CAVGLQRDNNEQFF. In DNA, the CDR3 is TGTGCCGTAGGACTCCAGCGGGATAACAATGAGCAGTTCTTC.

The gene calls are TRBV28 and TRBJ2-3, with D unresolved. CDR1 is MDHEN, CDR2 SYDVKM, per germline. V was clipped by 10 bases and J by 1 base, with 9 bases between them. This CDR3 spans 12 amino acids. The CDR3 sequence is CATDTGTDTQYF. DNA for the CDR3: TGTGCCACCGATACAGGCACAGATACGCAGTATTTT.

The genes are TRBV7-2 and TRBJ2-2; D tentatively fits TRBD1 or TRBD2 (5 bases each). The V gene's germline CDR1 is SGHTA and CDR2 FQGNSA. Trimming left V 2 bases short and J 3 bases short, with 10 bases between. CDR3 length: 15 residues. CDR3 nucleotides: TGTGCCAGCAGCTTAAGGGGAGTGGACACCGGGGAGCTGTTTTTT. Translation gives CASSLRGVDTGELFF.

This clone has just a few counts. The chain combines TRBV7-9 with TRBJ1-1; TRBD1 is a possible D gene (6 bases). The V gene's germline CDR1 is SEHNR and CDR2 FQNEAQ (reference sequence). CDR3 length equals 14 residues. Deletions cut 4 bases from V and 4 bases from J, with 13 bases between. CDR3 amino acids: CASSSHRVLTEAFF. CDR3 coding DNA: TGTGCCAGCAGCTCACACAGGGTTCTCACTGAAGCTTTCTTT.

As to this clone: At the DNA level, this CDR3 is encoded by other sequences in the same sample as well. V and J are TRBV5-1 and TRBJ1-2; D not resolved. V was pared by 0 bases and J by 8 bases, with 11 bases between. The CDR3 is 13 amino acids. Germline CDR1 is SGHRS and CDR2 is YFSETQ. CDR3 residues: CASSLAGRGGYTF. CDR3 sequence (DNA): TGCGCCAGCAGCTTGGCCGGAAGAGGCGGCTACACCTTC.

This clone showed up many times. The V gene is TRBV23-1, the J gene TRBJ2-4; 14 bases match TRBD2. TRBV23-1 carries the ORF label, with uncertain function. This CDR3 is 19 amino acids long. With V trimmed by 0 bases and J by 7 bases, 11 bases remained unmatched. This CDR3 reads CASSQSREGRTSGRNIQYF. CDR3 sequence (DNA): TGCGCCAGCAGTCAATCGCGCGAGGGTAGGACTAGCGGGAGGAACATTCAGTACTTC.

The chain joins TRBV11-1 to TRBJ1-1, with 8 nucleotides matching TRBD1. CDR1 SGHAT and CDR2 FQDESV come from the germline V gene (reference sequence). The CDR3 covers 16 residues. J was trimmed by 7 bases and V by 4 bases; bases with no gene match: 14. The chain's CDR3 is CASSSDRTGYGGEAFF. CDR3 DNA: TGTGCCAGCAGCTCCGATAGGACAGGGTATGGCGGTGAAGCTTTCTTT.

V and J are TRBV5-4 and TRBJ2-1; D unclear. The CDR3 extends over 14 amino acids. Germline V lookup: CDR1 SGHNT, CDR2 YYREEE (reference sequence). Trimming cost V 0 bases and J 4 bases, with 8 bases left between them. As DNA, the CDR3 is TGTGCCAGCAGCTTGGACTCAACTTACAATGAGCAGTTCTTC. Encoded protein: CASSLDSTYNEQFF. Full variable domain (missing parts from reference TRBV5-4 and TRBJ2-1): ETGVTQSPTHLIKTRGQQVTLRCSSQSGHNTVSWYQQALGQGPQFIFQYYREEENGRGNFPPRFSGLQFPNYSSELNVNALELDDSALYLCASSLDSTYNEQFFGPGTRLTVL.

The chain recombines TRBV27 with TRBJ2-7; 8 nucleotides match TRBD1. The junction had 11 bases not matched to a gene; V was cut back by 3 bases and J by 10 bases. The CDR3 runs to 14 residues. In germline, CDR1 is MNHEY, CDR2 SMNVEV (reference sequence). CDR3 residues: CASSLRQGWTPQYF. Here the CDR3 DNA reads TGTGCCAGCAGTTTGCGACAGGGGTGGACCCCTCAGTACTTC.

This clone was observed a handful of times. The chain employs TRBV7-2 and TRBJ2-1; 13 nucleotides line up with TRBD2. Trimming cost V 0 bases and J 6 bases; bases outside gene matches: 5. This CDR3 contains 17 residues. From germline, CDR1 is SGHTA and CDR2 FQGNSA. The chain's CDR3 is CASSLAHTSGRANEQFF. The CDR3 region has the DNA TGTGCCAGCAGCTTAGCCCACACTAGCGGGAGGGCCAATGAGCAGTTCTTC.

This clone showed up just a few times. The CDR3 DNA reads as TGCGCCAGCAGCCCCAGGGGGTTCTATGGCTACACCTTC. Encoded protein: CASSPRGFYGYTF. The V gene is TRBV10-2, the J gene TRBJ1-2, with 7 bases that match TRBD1. Germline CDR1 is WSHSY and CDR2 is SAAADI. This CDR3 region has 13 residues. The junction had 5 bases not matched to a gene; V was cut back by 6 bases and J by 4 bases.

In DNA form, the CDR3 reads TGTGCCAGTCAGGGGATCGCAGATACGCAGTATTTT. It specifies CASQGIADTQYF. The V gene is TRBV13, the J gene TRBJ2-3; D possibly corresponds to TRBD1 (6 bases). The CDR3 covers 12 residues. Germline loops: CDR1 PRHDT, CDR2 FYEKMQ (reference sequence). V dropped 9 bases and J dropped 4 bases, with 11 bases sitting between them.

CDR3 sequence reads: CASSPWQGGEQFF. DNA for the CDR3: TGTGCCAGCTCACCATGGCAGGGCGGCGAGCAGTTCTTC. This chain connects TRBV18 to TRBJ2-1; tentative D call: TRBD1 (5 bases). The ends were cut back, 2 bases at V and 10 bases at J, with 12 bases in the middle. The CDR3 covers 13 residues. Germline V gene sequence: CDR1 KGHSH, CDR2 LQKENI. The full variable domain, in which reference TRBV18 and TRBJ2-1 provide the parts outside the CDR3, is NAGVMQNPRHLVRRRGQEARLRCSPMKGHSHVYWYRQLPEEGLKFMVYLQKENIIDESGMPKERFSAEFPKEGPSILRIQQVVRGDSAAYFCASSPWQGGEQFFGPGTRLTVL.

This clone showed up just a few times. J is TRBJ1-3 and V is TRBV5-6; D not certain. There are 14 residues in the CDR3. The germline V gene has CDR1 SGHDT and CDR2 YYEEEE. The V end lost 0 bases, the J end lost 0 bases, and 4 bases lay between the germline ends. CDR3 loop: CASSLGLSGNTIYF. CDR3 nucleotide sequence: TGTGCCAGCAGCTTGGGACTCTCTGGAAACACCATATATTTT.

This clone was counted only a few times. The CDR3 spells CASSYLAEQYF. The CDR3 bases are TGTGCCAGCAGTTACTTGGCAGAGCAGTACTTC. The rearrangement uses TRBV6-5 and TRBJ2-7; unclear D gene. V lost 1 base and J 7 bases, leaving 5 bases between the germline ends. The CDR3 sequence is 11 residues long. From germline, CDR1 is MNHEY and CDR2 SVGAGI.

This clone was found a few times. V is TRBV15 and J is TRBJ2-7; perhaps TRBD2 as D (5 bases). The CDR3 contains 15 residues. Germline CDR1 reads LNHNV; CDR2 reads YYDKDF (reference sequence). The V end was cut by 4 bases, the J end by 5 bases, with 18 bases between. The CDR3 here is CATSTTGRGSNEQYF. CDR3 in DNA: TGTGCCACCAGCACCACGGGGAGAGGGAGCAACGAGCAGTACTTC.

V usage is TRBV20-1 and J usage is TRBJ2-7; D not resolved. CDR1 is DFQATT, CDR2 SNEGSKA, per germline (reference sequence). Between the trimmed V and J ends, which lost 6 bases and 3 bases, there was a span of 9 bases. This CDR3 comprises 11 residues. The CDR3 nucleotides read TGCAGTGCCCTGTGGGGCTACGAGCAGTACTTC. It translates to CSALWGYEQYF.

This clone came up a few times. This chain uses TRBV7-9 with TRBJ2-1; D is unresolved. V was shortened by 3 bases and J by 0 bases, with 9 bases between the two germline ends. There are 15 residues in the CDR3. Per germline, CDR1 SEHNR and CDR2 FQNEAQ (reference sequence). Here the CDR3 reads CASSFGPVSYNEQFF. In DNA, the CDR3 is TGTGCCAGCAGCTTTGGGCCAGTCTCCTACAATGAGCAGTTCTTC.

The chain carries TRBV6-6 and TRBJ2-3, with TRBD1 matching 8 bases. This CDR3 spans 16 amino acids. Per germline, CDR1 MNHNY and CDR2 SVGAGI (reference sequence). Trimming took 6 bases from V and 1 from J; bases not matched to a gene: 9. The CDR3 region is CASRLSGGRGTDTQYF. CDR3 in DNA: TGTGCCAGCAGATTATCAGGGGGCAGGGGCACAGATACGCAGTATTTT.